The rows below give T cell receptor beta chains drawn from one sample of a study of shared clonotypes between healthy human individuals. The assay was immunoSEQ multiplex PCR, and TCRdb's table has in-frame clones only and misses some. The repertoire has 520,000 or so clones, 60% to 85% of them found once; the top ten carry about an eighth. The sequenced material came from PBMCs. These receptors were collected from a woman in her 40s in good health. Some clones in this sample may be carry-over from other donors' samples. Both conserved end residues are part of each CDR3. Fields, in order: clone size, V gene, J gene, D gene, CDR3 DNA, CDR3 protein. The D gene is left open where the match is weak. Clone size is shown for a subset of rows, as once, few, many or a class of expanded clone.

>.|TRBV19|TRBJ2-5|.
TGTGCCAGTAGTAGAGGGGAACCGGAAGAGACCCAGTACTTC
CASSRGEPEETQYF
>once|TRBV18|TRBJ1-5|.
TGTGCCAGCTCACCGAAGTCCGATCAGCCCCAGCATTTT
CASSPKSDQPQHF
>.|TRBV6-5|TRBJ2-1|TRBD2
TGTGCCAGCAGGGGGGGAGCGGGAGCGTGGAATGAGCAGTTCTTC
CASRGGAGAWNEQFF
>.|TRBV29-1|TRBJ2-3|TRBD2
TGCAGCGTTGTTGGACTAGCTAGGGGTATCACAGATACGCAGTATTTT
CSVVGLARGITDTQYF
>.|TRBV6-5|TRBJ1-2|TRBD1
TGTGCCAGCAGGACAGGGGGCGCATCTAATGGCTACACCTTC
CASRTGGASNGYTF
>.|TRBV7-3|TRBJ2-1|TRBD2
TGTGCCAGCAGCTTTAGCGGGACCCTCGGTGAGCAGTTCTTC
CASSFSGTLGEQFF
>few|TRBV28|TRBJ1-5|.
TGTGCCAGCAGTTTGACCGTAGCCCTCGGTCAGCCCCAGCATTTT
CASSLTVALGQPQHF
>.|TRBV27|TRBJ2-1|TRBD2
TGTGCCAGCAGCGCACTAGCGCACACCTACAATGAGCAGTTCTTC
CASSALAHTYNEQFF
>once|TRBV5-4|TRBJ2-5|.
TGTGCCAGCACCCTGGCGGGACAGTTAAGGAGCGAGACCCAGTACTTC
CASTLAGQLRSETQYF
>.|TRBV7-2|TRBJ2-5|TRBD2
TGTGCCAGCAGCTTAGAATCAGCGGGAGGGTTCAGGCGAGAGACCCAGTACTTC
CASSLESAGGFRRETQYF
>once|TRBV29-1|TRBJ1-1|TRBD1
TGCAGCGTTGAAGGGACAGGGGGCACTGAAGCTTTCTTT
CSVEGTGGTEAFF
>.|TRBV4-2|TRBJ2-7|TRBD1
TGTGCCAGCAGCCAAGAAAACGGACAGGGAGGCATCGAGCAGTACTTC
CASSQENGQGGIEQYF
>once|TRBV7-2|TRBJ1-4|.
TGTGCCAGCAGCGTAGGGGCCCGGGCAGTTGGGAAACTGTTTTTT
CASSVGARAVGKLFF
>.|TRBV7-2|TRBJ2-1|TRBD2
TGTGCCAGCAGCTGGGGGGGAGGGTACAATGAGCAGTTCTTC
CASSWGGGYNEQFF
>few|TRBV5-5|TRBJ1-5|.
TGTGCCAGCAGGCCAGGGGTAAGCAATCAGCCCCAGCATTTT
CASRPGVSNQPQHF
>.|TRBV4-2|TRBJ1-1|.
TGTGCCAGCAGCCAAGTGGGGGGGCGCAACACTGAAGCTTTCTTT
CASSQVGGRNTEAFF
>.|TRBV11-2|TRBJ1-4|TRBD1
TGTGCCAGCAGCCGCGGACAGGGGGCTGCAACTAATGAAAAACTGTTTTTT
CASSRGQGAATNEKLFF
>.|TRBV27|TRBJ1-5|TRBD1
TGTGCCAGCAGGGCCGGGACAGGGGGCGATCAGCCCCAGCATTTT
CASRAGTGGDQPQHF
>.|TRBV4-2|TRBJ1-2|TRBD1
TGTGCCAGCAGCCGTCCCGGGACAGGGGGAGCTAACTATGGCTACACCTTC
CASSRPGTGGANYGYTF
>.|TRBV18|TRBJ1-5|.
TGTGCCAGCTCACCCATGAGTCCCAGCTTAAATCAGCCCCAGCATTTT
CASSPMSPSLNQPQHF
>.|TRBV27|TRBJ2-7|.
TGTGCCAGCAGTTTATCTTTCCGCTACGAGCAGTACTTC
CASSLSFRYEQYF
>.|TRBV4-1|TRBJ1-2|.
TGCGCCAGCAGCCAACTGGGGGGCGGACAAGCTAACTATGGCTACACCTTC
CASSQLGGGQANYGYTF
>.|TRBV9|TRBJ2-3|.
TGTGCCAGCAGCTACCGATCGGGTGGAACAGATACGCAGTATTTT
CASSYRSGGTDTQYF
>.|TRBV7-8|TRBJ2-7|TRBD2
TGTGCCAGCAGCTTAGGAGGCTTTAGCGGGACCCGGCAGGGCGAGCAGTACTTC
CASSLGGFSGTRQGEQYF
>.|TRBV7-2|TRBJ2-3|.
TGTGCCAGCAGCTTCCGACACCCGAGCACAGATACGCAGTATTTT
CASSFRHPSTDTQYF
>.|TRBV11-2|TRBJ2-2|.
TGTGCCAGCAGCTTATTACGCGGGACGAACACCGGGGAGCTGTTTTTT
CASSLLRGTNTGELFF
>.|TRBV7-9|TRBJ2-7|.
TGTGCCAGCAGCTTAGAGTTGTACGAGCAGTACTTC
CASSLELYEQYF
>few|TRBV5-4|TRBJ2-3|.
TGTGCCAGCAGCTTGTTTGGGGCAGATACGCAGTATTTT
CASSLFGADTQYF
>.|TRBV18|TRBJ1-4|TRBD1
TGTGCCAGCTCACGAGGACAGGGTGCAACTAATGAAAAACTGTTTTTT
CASSRGQGATNEKLFF
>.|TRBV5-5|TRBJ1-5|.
TGTGCCAGCAGCTTGGCCCAACGGTACCAGCCCCAGCATTTT
CASSLAQRYQPQHF
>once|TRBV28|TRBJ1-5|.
TGTGCCAGCAGGCGGGGTTATAGCAATCAGCCCCAGCATTTT
CASRRGYSNQPQHF
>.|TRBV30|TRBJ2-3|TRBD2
TGTGCCTGGAGTAGTATAGCGGGGATCACAGATACGCAGTATTTT
CAWSSIAGITDTQYF
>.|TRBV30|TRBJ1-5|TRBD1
TGTGCCTGGAGTACCTCGGGACAGGGGCAGGGTCAGCCCCAGCATTTT
CAWSTSGQGQGQPQHF
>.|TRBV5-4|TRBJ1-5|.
TGTGCCAGCAGCTTACAGGGTAGGAATCAGCCCCAGCATTTT
CASSLQGRNQPQHF
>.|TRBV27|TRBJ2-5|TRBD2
TGTGCCAGCAGCTGGGCGGGAGAGCATGAGACCCAGTACTTC
CASSWAGEHETQYF
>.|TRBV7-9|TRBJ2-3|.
TGTGCCAGCAGCTCCCCCTTTGGTGTTGGGGGAATCACAGATACGCAGTATTTT
CASSSPFGVGGITDTQYF
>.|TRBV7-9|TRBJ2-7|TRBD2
TGTGCCAGCAGCCCCTGGGATAGCGGGACTTACGAGCAGTACTTC
CASSPWDSGTYEQYF
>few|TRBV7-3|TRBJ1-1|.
TGTGCCAGCAGCCCCCGCCCAGGGTTTGAAGCTTTCTTT
CASSPRPGFEAFF
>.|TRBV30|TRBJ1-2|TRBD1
TGTGCCCGGGACAGTCGTAACTATGGCTACACCTTC
CARDSRNYGYTF
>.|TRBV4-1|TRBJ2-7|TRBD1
TGCGCCAGCAGCCAAAGGGACAGGGTAGGCGAGCAGTACTTC
CASSQRDRVGEQYF
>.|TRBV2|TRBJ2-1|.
TGTGCCAGCAGTGTTCCCAGAGCCAGACCAAGCGCCTACAATGAGCAGTTCTTC
CASSVPRARPSAYNEQFF
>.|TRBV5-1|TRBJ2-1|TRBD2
TGCGCCAGCAGCTTGGAACTAGCGGGAGATGAGCAGTTCTTC
CASSLELAGDEQFF
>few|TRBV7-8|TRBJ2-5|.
TGTGCCAGCAGCGGACCGGACGGGTATTCAGAGACCCAGTACTTC
CASSGPDGYSETQYF
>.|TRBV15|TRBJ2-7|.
TGTGCCACCAGCAGACGCTCCGGGACTCCTGACGAGCAGTACTTC
CATSRRSGTPDEQYF
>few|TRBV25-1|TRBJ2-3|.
TGTGCCAGCAGTGACATCAGGATCCGCACAGATACGCAGTATTTT
CASSDIRIRTDTQYF
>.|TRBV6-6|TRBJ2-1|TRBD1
TGTGCCAGCAACCCACCGGGACAGGGTGATACTGAGCAGTTCTTC
CASNPPGQGDTEQFF
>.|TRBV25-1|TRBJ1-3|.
TGTGCCAGCGAAAAGGGGGGCGGGGCCCGGCGAAACACTATATATTTT
CASEKGGGARRNTIYF
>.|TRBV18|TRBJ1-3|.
TGTGCCAGCTCACCACCGGGACGGGTTAGCTCTGGAAACACCATATATTTT
CASSPPGRVSSGNTIYF
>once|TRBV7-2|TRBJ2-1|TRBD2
TGTGCCAGCAGCTTAGTGCGGACTAGCGGACAAAAGGGTGGGCAGTTCTTC
CASSLVRTSGQKGGQFF
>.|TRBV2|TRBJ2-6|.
TGTGCCAGCTCTTGGGGATCTACCGGGGCCAACGTCCTGACTTTC
CASSWGSTGANVLTF
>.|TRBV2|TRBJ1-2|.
TGTGCCAGCAGTAGTGAAGGGTCAGTCTATGGCTACACCTTC
CASSSEGSVYGYTF
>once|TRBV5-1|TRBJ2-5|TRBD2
TGCGCCAGCAGCTTGGGCGCGGGAGGGCCGAGTGAGACCCAGTACTTC
CASSLGAGGPSETQYF
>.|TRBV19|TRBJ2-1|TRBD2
TGTGCCAGTAGGAGACTAGCGGGAGTTGATGAGCAGTTCTTC
CASRRLAGVDEQFF